This T cell receptor beta chain was profiled in a study of post-analysis software for immune sequencing data. This clonotype was counted only a few times. No antigen is known for it. Researchers reported that TCR beta cDNA libraries carried unique molecular identifiers. TCRdb itself ran the PCR reads through MiXCR, one entry per CDR3 protein. The sample lists around 700,000 distinct CDR3 sequences, around 64% seen once, with roughly 12% in the top ten. Germline CDR1 MDHEN, CDR2 SYDVKM. This CDR3 contains 13 residues. Unmatched junction bases numbered 1, after V lost 6 bases and J lost 2 bases. Findings and caveats of the study: Compared with controls, patients had more of roughly 5 TRBV segments, including TRBV5-6, TRBV5-1 and TRBV20-1.

The chain uses TRBV28 and TRBJ1-5; 7 bases are shared with TRBD1. The sequencing sample was made of blood. The clonotype comes from a girl aged 2 to 10 with multiple sclerosis. DNA for the CDR3: TGTGCCAGCAGGGGGACAGGCAATCAGCCCCAGCATTTT. Protein product: CASRGTGNQPQHF.